The 13 T cell receptor beta chains below all came from one sample that was sequenced in a study of T cell repertoires in cytomegalovirus infection. TCRdb re-called the reads with MiXCR, one entry per CDR3 protein. The sample has 80,000 to 95,000 distinct CDR3 sequences, approximately 30% seen once. Their specific antigens are unknown. Sample: CD8+ T cells from cultured PBMCs, taken from culture after CMV antigen stimulation. The receptors shown here come from a human donor in good health (CMV status not recorded). Some clones in this sample may be carry-over from other donors' samples.

This clonotype was recorded a few times. The chain joins TRBV27 to TRBJ2-3; no definite D call. This CDR3 comprises 15 residues. Trimming pared 8 bases from V and 0 bases from J, leaving 15 bases between. CDR1 and CDR2 from the germline V gene are MNHEY and SMNVEV (reference sequence). CDR3 sequence: CASLTSYISTDTQYF. The CDR3 DNA reads as TGTGCCAGCCTGACATCTTACATTAGCACAGATACGCAGTATTTT.

The table lists this clonotype with a few counts. The V gene is TRBV7-9, the J gene TRBJ2-1, with 9 bases aligning to TRBD2. With 4 bases clipped from V and 12 bases from J, the junction kept 19 bases outside the gene matches. The CDR3 is 17 amino acids. Germline V lookup: CDR1 SEHNR, CDR2 FQNEAQ (reference sequence). The CDR3 spells CASSSTRTSAGYNSQFF. The CDR3 DNA is TGTGCCAGCAGCTCAACACGGACTAGCGCGGGTTATAATTCGCAGTTCTTC.

This clonotype was seen a few times. The chain links TRBV7-6 to TRBJ2-3, with a tentative D call TRBD2 (5 bases). The CDR3 contains 15 residues. The germline CDR1 and CDR2 sequences are SGHVS and FNYEAQ. V lost 3 bases, J lost 5 bases, and 15 bases lay in between. CDR3 coding DNA: TGTGCCAGCAGCTTTAAGGACTCTTCCCAAGATACGCAGTATTTT. Protein product: CASSFKDSSQDTQYF.

This clonotype was seen a handful of times. The chain has TRBV18 and TRBJ1-1, with D hard to call. The CDR3 is 12 amino acids. Trimming left V 6 bases short and J 0 bases short, with 5 bases between. Germline V CDR1 and CDR2: KGHSH, LQKENI. The CDR3 is CASSRMNTEAFF. The DNA for the CDR3 is TGTGCCAGCTCCAGGATGAACACTGAAGCTTTCTTT.

This clonotype occurred once. This chain links TRBV29-1 with TRBJ1-1; D unclear. The V and J ends lost 4 bases and 10 bases respectively, with 13 bases between them. The CDR3 runs to 11 residues. Germline CDR1 reads SQVTM; CDR2 reads ANQGSEA. The CDR3 region is CSVAAMPGAFF. CDR3 sequence (DNA): TGCAGCGTTGCCGCGATGCCGGGAGCTTTCTTT.

CDR3 bases: TGTGCCAGCTCGGAGAGGGACACCTCTGGAAACACCATATATTTT. Protein sequence: CASSERDTSGNTIYF. V is TRBV6-5 and J is TRBJ1-3; maybe TRBD1 (6 bases). The V gene lost 8 bases and the J gene lost 0 bases, with 14 bases spanning the gap. The CDR3 contains 15 residues. CDR1 and CDR2 (germline): MNHEY, SVGAGI.

V usage is TRBV12-3 or TRBV12-4 and J usage is TRBJ1-6; possible D gene TRBD1, 6 bases. Trimming cost V 5 bases and J 5 bases, with 10 bases left between them. This CDR3 has 14 amino acids. The CDR3 nucleotides read TGTGCCAGCAGTAGAGGGGGGGATAATTCACCCCTCCACTTT. Its protein product is CASSRGGDNSPLHF.

This clonotype has only one observation. In DNA, the CDR3 is TGTGCCAGCAGCCAACCGAAACCGGGACAGGGGTTCAATGAGCAGTTCTTC. Translated, it gives CASSQPKPGQGFNEQFF. This chain links TRBV3-1 with TRBJ2-1; 10 nucleotides match TRBD1. Germline CDR1 is LGHDT and CDR2 is YNNKEL (reference sequence). J was trimmed by 6 bases and V by 2 bases; bases with no gene match: 10. CDR3 length equals 17 residues.

This clonotype was detected ten times or more. V gene TRBV7-6 combines with J gene TRBJ1-5; 11 bases align to TRBD1. CDR3 length: 16 residues. CDR1 SGHVS and CDR2 FNYEAQ come from the germline V gene. V dropped 1 base and J dropped 7; count of bases not matched to a gene: 6. DNA for the CDR3: TGTGCCAGCAGCTTAGGGACAGGGGGCACAGGGCAGCCCCAGCATTTT. Amino acid sequence: CASSLGTGGTGQPQHF.

The rearrangement joins TRBV10-3 to TRBJ2-1; D call uncertain. The CDR3 covers 13 residues. The germline gives CDR1 ENHRY, CDR2 SYGVKD. V was shortened by 0 bases and J by 8 bases, with 8 bases between the two germline ends. The CDR3 loop is CAISESMGYEQFF. In nucleotides, the CDR3 is TGTGCCATCAGTGAGTCAATGGGGTATGAGCAGTTCTTC.

This clonotype was detected many times. This chain uses TRBV19 with TRBJ2-1; D is unclear. Germline values: CDR1 LNHDA, CDR2 SQIVND (reference sequence). The V end was cut by 6 bases, the J end by 8 bases, with 14 bases between. This CDR3 contains 13 residues. Here the CDR3 reads CASRPGTQHEQFF. The CDR3 DNA follows: TGTGCCAGTAGGCCCGGCACACAACATGAGCAGTTCTTC.

J is TRBJ2-2 and V is TRBV9; unclear D gene. This CDR3 region has 15 residues. Germline V gives CDR1 SGDLS, CDR2 YYNGEE. Between the trimmed V and J ends, which lost 5 bases and 4 bases, there was a span of 15 bases. This chain's CDR3 is CASRPGPQGTGELFF. For the CDR3, the DNA is TGTGCCAGCAGACCCGGACCACAAGGCACCGGGGAGCTGTTTTTT.

The chain has TRBV15 and TRBJ2-3, with TRBD2 matching 9 bases. The CDR3 covers 18 residues. The ends lost 0 bases at V and 1 base at J; junction bases unmatched: 8. CDR1 is LNHNV and CDR2 is YYDKDF in the germline V gene (reference sequence). The chain's CDR3 is CATSRDPGVAGGTDTQYF. CDR3 bases: TGTGCCACCAGCAGAGATCCCGGGGTAGCGGGGGGCACAGATACGCAGTATTTT.